This T cell receptor (beta chain) was found in a study of blood T cell repertoires in COVID-19. Profiling relied on immunoSEQ multiplex PCR, and the TCRdb table lists in-frame clones only, not all of them. The table includes roughly 200,000 clones, roughly 87% detected once. This CDR3 has 13 residues. V lost 3 bases to trimming and J lost 5 bases, with 10 bases between them. Germline assignment: CDR1 MNHEY and CDR2 SMNVEV (reference sequence). Participant-given clinical history determined each cohort assignment. The specimen sequenced was PBMCs or T cells enriched from blood (not recorded which). This chain connects TRBV27 to TRBJ1-2; D not resolved. The source is a man aged 30 to 45 in a cohort exposed to, infected with or recovered from COVID-19 (not recorded which). The CDR3 coding sequence is TGTGCCAGCAGTTTCTCCGCGGGGTATGGCTACACCTTC. Translating it yields CASSFSAGYGYTF.